These 3 T cell receptor beta chains share one sample of origin, sequenced in a study of blood T cell repertoires in COVID-19. The assay was immunoSEQ multiplex PCR, and TCRdb's table has in-frame clones only and misses some. The table lists 200,000 to 250,000 clones, around 90% of them singletons, with around 1.5% in the top ten. Sequenced material: peripheral blood. These receptors all come from a man between 18 and 35 years old with active or convalescent COVID-19.

The chain uses TRBV2 and TRBJ2-1; D remains unclear. The germline gives CDR1 SNHLY, CDR2 FYNNEI. This CDR3 has 16 amino acids. V was trimmed by 6 bases and J by 0 bases, leaving 15 bases between them. In nucleotides, the CDR3 is TGTGCCAGCAGACCCAGTTCCCTCAACTCCTACAATGAGCAGTTCTTC. Translation: CASRPSSLNSYNEQFF.

In nucleotides, the CDR3 is TGTGCCAGCAGCTTGGAGGGGTCTGGGGCCAACGTCCTGACTTTC. Protein: CASSLEGSGANVLTF. The chain has TRBV5-6 and TRBJ2-6; tentative D call: TRBD1 (5 bases). Trimming took 0 bases from V and 1 from J, leaving 5 bases between them. CDR3 length: 15 residues. Germline assignment: CDR1 SGHDT and CDR2 YYEEEE.

The chain links TRBV19 to TRBJ1-5; unclear D gene. There are 14 residues in the CDR3. V was trimmed by 7 bases and J by 3 bases, leaving 13 bases between them. Germline V gene lookup returns CDR1 LNHDA and CDR2 SQIVND (reference sequence). The CDR3 DNA reads TGTGCCAGTACCATCGGAGGATACAATCAGCCCCAGCATTTT. Translated: CASTIGGYNQPQHF.